A single sample is the source of the 19 T cell receptor beta chains below, sequenced in a study of blood T cell repertoires in COVID-19. Some clones are missing from TCRdb's copy, which holds only in-frame ones; the method was immunoSEQ multiplex PCR. The repertoire holds over 250,000 clones, with around 88% as singletons. What was sequenced was peripheral blood. Every receptor here comes from a woman in her seventies with COVID-19, enrolled during active disease.

The gene calls are TRBV4-1 and TRBJ1-4; D is unclear. The CDR3 has 15 residues. CDR1 is MGHRA, CDR2 YSYEKL, per germline. V was cut by 0 bases and J by 1 base, with 6 bases left in between. The CDR3 here is CASSQDEGTNEKLFF. CDR3 DNA sequence: TGCGCCAGCAGCCAAGACGAGGGAACTAATGAAAAACTGTTTTTT.

The rearrangement links TRBV19 to TRBJ1-4; tentatively, D is TRBD1 (5 bases). The V and J ends lost 6 bases and 3 bases respectively, with 8 bases between them. The CDR3 runs to 13 residues. Germline V CDR1 and CDR2: LNHDA, SQIVND (reference sequence). The CDR3 loop reads CASRRQPNEKLFF. CDR3 DNA: TGTGCCAGTAGGCGACAGCCTAATGAAAAACTGTTTTTT.

DNA of the CDR3: TGTGCCAGCAGCCCCTCGGAGACCTATGGCTACACCTTC. Its protein is CASSPSETYGYTF. This chain links TRBV6-5 with TRBJ1-2; D uncertain. V dropped 6 bases and J dropped 4 bases, with 12 bases sitting between them. This CDR3 region has 13 residues. The germline gives CDR1 MNHEY, CDR2 SVGAGI.

The DNA for the CDR3 is TGTGCCTGGAGAGCTCGGGACAGGGGATCCGGAGAGCAGTACTTC. It codes for CAWRARDRGSGEQYF. The chain is built from TRBV30 and TRBJ2-7, with 10 bases aligning to TRBD1. In germline, CDR1 is GTSNPN, CDR2 SVGIG (reference sequence). The CDR3 has 15 residues. V was pared by 3 bases and J by 7 bases, with 12 bases of the junction left unmatched.

This clone was counted a single time. V gene TRBV5-1 combines with J gene TRBJ1-4; 9 bases line up with TRBD1. The germline gives CDR1 SGHRS, CDR2 YFSETQ. The junction had 5 bases not matched to a gene; V was cut back by 1 base and J by 10 bases. There are 14 residues in the CDR3. The CDR3 region has the DNA TGCGCCAGCAGCTTGACAGGGGGCGACGTAAAACTGTTTTTT. Residues: CASSLTGGDVKLFF.

The rearrangement uses TRBV7-9 and TRBJ1-4; D possibly corresponds to TRBD1 (6 bases). The ends were cut back, 3 bases at V and 4 bases at J, with 24 bases in the middle. The CDR3 is 19 amino acids. Germline values: CDR1 SEHNR, CDR2 FQNEAQ (reference sequence). In DNA form, the CDR3 reads TGTGCCAGCAGCTTCCCCACGGAACAGGGTTTATCCCATAATGAAAAACTGTTTTTT. It specifies CASSFPTEQGLSHNEKLFF. Full variable domain (remainder filled in from reference TRBV7-9 and TRBJ1-4): DTGVSQNPRHKITKRGQNVTFRCDPISEHNRLYWYRQTLGQGPEFLTYFQNEAQLEKSRLLSDRFSAERPKGSFSTLEIQRTEQGDSAMYLCASSFPTEQGLSHNEKLFFGSGTQLSVL.

The chain couples TRBV12-5 to TRBJ2-1; 9 nucleotides line up with TRBD1. The CDR3 consists of 16 residues. Germline trimming cut 2 bases from V and 7 bases from J; bases unmatched to any gene: 9. Germline lookup yields CDR1 LGHNT and CDR2 FRNRAP. The DNA of the CDR3 is TGTGCTAGTGGTTTGATCTTGACAGGGGGGGGGAATGAGCAGTTCTTC. Translating gives CASGLILTGGGNEQFF.

This sequence joins TRBV7-2 and TRBJ1-4; 9 bases agree with TRBD1. CDR1 is SGHTA, CDR2 FQGNSA, per germline. Trimming took 5 bases from V and 11 from J; bases not matched to a gene: 18. The CDR3 covers 17 residues. The CDR3 coding sequence is TGTGCCAGCAGCGCTAAACTAACCGGGACAGGGCCCGGGAAACTGTTTTTT. This encodes CASSAKLTGTGPGKLFF.

The gene calls are TRBV6-5 and TRBJ1-6, with D tentatively TRBD1 (6 bases). Germline CDR1 and CDR2: MNHEY and SVGAGI. The CDR3 extends over 14 amino acids. Between the trimmed V and J ends, which lost 4 bases and 7 bases, there was a span of 11 bases. The CDR3 DNA reads TGTGCCAGCAGTTCCAGGGGAGGGAATTCACCCCTCCACTTT. As protein: CASSSRGGNSPLHF.

This chain connects TRBV4-2 to TRBJ2-5, with 12 bases fitting TRBD2. This CDR3 contains 17 residues. Germline CDR1 LGHNA, CDR2 YNFKEQ. The trim removed 4 bases at V and 5 bases at J, leaving 11 bases unmatched. The CDR3 coding sequence is TGTGCCAGCAGCCCAAGGACTAGCGGGGCCCGTGGGGAGACCCAGTACTTC. Protein product: CASSPRTSGARGETQYF.

The chain has TRBV11-3 and TRBJ2-1; 11 bases are shared with TRBD2. CDR1 is SGHNT, CDR2 YENEEA, per germline. Trimming took 0 bases from V and 4 from J; bases not matched to a gene: 14. This CDR3 comprises 20 residues. DNA for the CDR3: TGTGCCAGCAGCTTAGATCGTCTAGCGGGGGGACCGCGAATTTACAATGAGCAGTTCTTC. Protein sequence: CASSLDRLAGGPRIYNEQFF.

This chain joins TRBV4-3 and TRBJ1-2; tentatively, D is TRBD1 (5 bases). The ends were cut back, 0 bases at V and 7 bases at J, with 12 bases in the middle. This CDR3 has 14 residues. CDR1 LGHNA and CDR2 YSLEER come from the germline V gene. The CDR3 DNA reads as TGCGCCAGCAGCCAAGATCCAGGGAAGGGTGGCTACACCTTC. This translates into CASSQDPGKGGYTF.

The V call is TRBV9, the J call TRBJ2-7; 10 bases line up with TRBD2. The CDR3 is 16 residues long. The germline gives CDR1 SGDLS, CDR2 YYNGEE. V lost 4 bases, J lost 3 bases, and 10 bases stayed unmatched. The CDR3 region is CASSHSPAGGDYEQYF. The CDR3 DNA follows: TGTGCCAGCAGCCACTCCCCAGCGGGGGGGGACTACGAGCAGTACTTC.

V and J are TRBV9 and TRBJ1-2, with a possible D match to TRBD1 (5 bases). Germline lookup yields CDR1 SGDLS and CDR2 YYNGEE. The CDR3 contains 15 residues. Between the trimmed V and J ends, which lost 0 bases and 5 bases, there was a span of 14 bases. The CDR3 nucleotides read TGTGCCAGCAGCGTAGTTCCCGCAGGGATTTATGGCTACACCTTC. Amino acids: CASSVVPAGIYGYTF.

The chain is built from TRBV5-1 and TRBJ1-5; 7 bases are a match to TRBD1. From germline, CDR1 is SGHRS and CDR2 YFSETQ. The CDR3 length is 15 residues. V lost 1 base, J lost 2 bases, and 3 bases stayed unmatched. The CDR3 loop reads CASSLTGAGNQPQHF. Written as DNA, the CDR3 is TGCGCCAGCAGCTTGACAGGGGCTGGCAATCAGCCCCAGCATTTT.

The chain combines TRBV9 with TRBJ2-2, with TRBD1 matching 7 bases. The germline gives CDR1 SGDLS, CDR2 YYNGEE. This CDR3 region has 17 residues. Trimming cost V 1 base and J 2 bases; bases outside gene matches: 8. The chain's CDR3 is CASSVTGANLNTGELFF. DNA of the CDR3: TGTGCCAGCAGCGTAACAGGGGCGAACTTAAACACCGGGGAGCTGTTTTTT.

This clone appeared a single time. The rearrangement links TRBV29-1 to TRBJ1-1; D is unclear. Between the trimmed V and J ends, which lost 7 bases and 0 bases, there was a span of 12 bases. From germline, CDR1 is SQVTM and CDR2 ANQGSEA. The CDR3 loop spans 13 amino acids. Written as DNA, the CDR3 is TGCAGCGCGGGGAGGGTTATGAACACTGAAGCTTTCTTT. This sequence encodes CSAGRVMNTEAFF.

This chain connects TRBV5-1 to TRBJ2-3; 11 bases are shared with TRBD2. V lost 3 bases to trimming and J lost 7 bases; unmatched junction nucleotides: 7. The CDR3 length is 15 residues. Germline V lookup: CDR1 SGHRS, CDR2 YFSETQ. The CDR3 spells CASSWGSGGAYTQYF. CDR3 nucleotides: TGCGCCAGCAGCTGGGGTAGCGGGGGGGCATATACGCAGTATTTT.

The chain carries TRBV11-2 and TRBJ2-5, with D perhaps matching TRBD1 (5 bases). CDR3 length: 17 residues. Trimming removed 0 bases from V and 2 bases from J, with 16 bases in between. Per germline, CDR1 SGHAT and CDR2 FQNNGV. The CDR3 nucleotides are TGTGCCAGCAGCTTAGATTTGACAGTAATAAAGCAAGAGACCCAGTACTTC. This codes for CASSLDLTVIKQETQYF.